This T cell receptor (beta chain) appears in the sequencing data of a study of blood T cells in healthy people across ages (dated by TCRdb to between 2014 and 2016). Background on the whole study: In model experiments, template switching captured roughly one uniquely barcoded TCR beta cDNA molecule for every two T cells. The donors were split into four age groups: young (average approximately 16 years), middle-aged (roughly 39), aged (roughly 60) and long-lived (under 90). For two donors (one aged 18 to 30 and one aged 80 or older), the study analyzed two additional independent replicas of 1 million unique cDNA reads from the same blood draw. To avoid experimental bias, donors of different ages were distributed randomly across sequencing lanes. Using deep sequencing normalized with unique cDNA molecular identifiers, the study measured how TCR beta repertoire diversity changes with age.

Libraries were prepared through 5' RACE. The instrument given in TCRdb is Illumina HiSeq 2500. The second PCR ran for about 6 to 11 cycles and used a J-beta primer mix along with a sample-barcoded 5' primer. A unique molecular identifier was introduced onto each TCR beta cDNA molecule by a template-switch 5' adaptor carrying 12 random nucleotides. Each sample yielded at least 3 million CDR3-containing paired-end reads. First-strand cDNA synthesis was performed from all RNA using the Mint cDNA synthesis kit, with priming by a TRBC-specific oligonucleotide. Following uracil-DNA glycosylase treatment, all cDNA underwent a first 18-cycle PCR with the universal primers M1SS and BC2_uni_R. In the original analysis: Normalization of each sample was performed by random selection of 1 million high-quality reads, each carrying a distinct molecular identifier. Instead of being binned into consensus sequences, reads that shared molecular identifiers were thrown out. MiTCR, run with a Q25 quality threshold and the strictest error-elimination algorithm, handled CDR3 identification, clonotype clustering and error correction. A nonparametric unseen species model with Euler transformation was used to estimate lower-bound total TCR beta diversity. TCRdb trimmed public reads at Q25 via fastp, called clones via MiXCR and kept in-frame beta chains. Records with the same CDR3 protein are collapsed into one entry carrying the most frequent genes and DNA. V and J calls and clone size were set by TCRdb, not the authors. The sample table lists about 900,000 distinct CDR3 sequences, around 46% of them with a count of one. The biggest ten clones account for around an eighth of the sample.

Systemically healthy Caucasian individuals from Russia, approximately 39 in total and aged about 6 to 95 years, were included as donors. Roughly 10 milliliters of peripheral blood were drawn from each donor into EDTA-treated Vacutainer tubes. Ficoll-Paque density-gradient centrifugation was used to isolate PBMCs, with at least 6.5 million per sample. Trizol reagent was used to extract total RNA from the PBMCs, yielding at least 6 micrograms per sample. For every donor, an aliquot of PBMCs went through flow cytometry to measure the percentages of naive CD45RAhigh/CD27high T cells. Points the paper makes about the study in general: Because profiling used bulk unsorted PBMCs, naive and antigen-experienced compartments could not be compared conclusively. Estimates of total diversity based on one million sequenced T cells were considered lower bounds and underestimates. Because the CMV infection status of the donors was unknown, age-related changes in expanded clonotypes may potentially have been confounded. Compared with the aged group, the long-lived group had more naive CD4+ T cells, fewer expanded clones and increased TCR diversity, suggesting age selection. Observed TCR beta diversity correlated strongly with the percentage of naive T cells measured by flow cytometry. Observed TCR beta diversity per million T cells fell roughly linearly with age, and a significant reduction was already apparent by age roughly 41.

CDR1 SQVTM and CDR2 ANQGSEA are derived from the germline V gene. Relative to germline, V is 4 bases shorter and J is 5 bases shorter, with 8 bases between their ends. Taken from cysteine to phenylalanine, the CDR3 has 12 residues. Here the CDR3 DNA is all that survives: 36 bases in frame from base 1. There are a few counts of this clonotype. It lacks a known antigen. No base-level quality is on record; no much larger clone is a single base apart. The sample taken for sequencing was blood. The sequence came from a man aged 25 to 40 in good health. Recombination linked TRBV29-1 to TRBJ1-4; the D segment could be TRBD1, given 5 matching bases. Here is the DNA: TGCAGCGTTGGTTGGGGCAATGAAAAACTGTTTTTT. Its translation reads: CSVGWGNEKLFF.